The clone carrying this T cell receptor beta chain was seen only a few times. The antigen is unknown. This sample stems from a study of molecular identifiers for immune sequencing clone quantification. Study-wide points: Jurkat TCR RNA from one cell was spiked into around 1 million naive cells, and it was reportedly detectable there.

Naive CD8 T cells were sorted as CD8+CD4-CCR7+CD45RA+. The V gene's germline CDR1 is LNHDA and CDR2 SQIVND (reference sequence). The CDR3 sequence is 15 residues long. V dropped 8 bases and J dropped 6 bases, with 22 bases sitting between them. Both previously described methods and listed TCR primers were employed to make bulk TCR libraries. Using its own MiXCR run on the PCR reads, TCRdb lists one record per CDR3 protein. The sample has approximately 500,000 distinct CDR3 sequences; roughly 25% are singletons. This sequence joins TRBV19 and TRBJ1-1; tentative D call: TRBD1 (6 bases). The receptor's source is a human donor in good health. Some libraries in this study had Jurkat cell RNA spiked in. Sequencing was performed on naive CD8+ T cells from blood, with Jurkat cell RNA spiked in. The subset denotes: FACS-sorted CD8+CD4-CCR7+CD45RA+ naive T cells. CDR3 in DNA: TGTGCCAGTTGGGGGGTGGGGCAGGGGCCCCCTGAAGCTTTCTTT. Translation gives CASWGVGQGPPEAFF.